These 31 T cell receptor delta chains were all obtained from the same sample, sequenced in a study of Vδ1+ human thymocytes. Study-wide results and limits: In the thymus, TRG and TRD repertoires looked highly polyclonal with Gaussian CDR3 lengths.

Sequences come from RNA converted to cDNA by reverse transcription. Pooled V-gene forward primers with one constant-region reverse primer generated the CDR3 amplicons by multiplex PCR. TCRdb processed the multiplex PCR reads again with the CATT caller. The table records about 58,000 delta-chain clones, around 16% of them present only once. These receptors' targets are unknown. Sequencing was carried out using Vdelta1+ gamma-delta thymocytes from the thymus. Subset meaning: FACS-sorted CD3+ TCRalphabeta- TCRVdelta1+ TCRVdelta2- thymocytes. The receptor source for this set is a girl under three years old who had congenital heart surgery.

The rearrangement joins TRDV1 to TRDJ1; 7 bases are shared with TRDD2. V shed 4 bases, J shed 3 bases, and the junction held 23 bases outside the gene matches. CDR3 length equals 20 residues. CDR1 TSWWSYY and CDR2 QGS come from the germline V gene. CDR3 bases: TGTGCTCTTGGGGTCGGGGAGCCTTCCTCAAGATTCCGCTATTCCGATAAACTCATCTTT. This codes for CALGVGEPSSRFRYSDKLIF.

This clone was found a few times. This chain connects TRDV1 to TRDJ1; 9 bases match TRDD3. Germline loops: CDR1 TSWWSYY, CDR2 QGS. CDR3 length: 21 residues. The V gene end was trimmed by 2 bases and the J gene end by 0 bases; junction bases not matched to a gene: 19. CDR3 sequence reads: CALGEEVIGGYSGRYTDKLIF. The CDR3 bases are TGTGCTCTTGGGGAAGAGGTTATAGGGGGATACTCTGGACGGTACACCGATAAACTCATCTTT.

Turning to this clone: Within the sample, other DNA sequences also encode this same CDR3. The chain recombines TRDV1 with TRDJ1; D remains ambiguous. Looked up from germline, CDR1 is TSWWSYY and CDR2 is QGS. Trimming stripped 0 bases from V and 1 base from J, with 9 bases between. The CDR3 sequence is 15 residues long. This chain's CDR3 is CALGELPLRTDKLIF. Written as DNA, the CDR3 is TGTGCTCTTGGGGAACTACCCTTGCGCACCGATAAACTCATCTTT.

The chain has TRDV2 and TRDJ1; TRDD1 might be the D (5 bases). Germline assignment: CDR1 GEAIGNYY and CDR2 EKD. V was shortened by 6 bases and J by 0 bases, with 19 bases between the two germline ends. This CDR3 spans 16 amino acids. The CDR3 DNA sequence: TGTGCCTGTCAAAGTGGACACCTAAATAACACCGATAAACTCATCTTT. Its protein product is CACQSGHLNNTDKLIF.

In regard to this clone: At one boundary the junction diverges from the germline segment, which might be a read error. V and J are TRDV1 and TRDJ1; TRDD3 matches at 12 bases. Germline-derived CDR1 and CDR2 are TSWWSYY and QGS. The CDR3 runs 16 residues. The DNA for the CDR3 is TGTGCTCTTGGGGTAACTACTGGGGGATACCCGGATAAACCCATCTTT. Residues: CALGVTTGGYPDKPIF.

This clone was seen a handful of times. The chain couples TRDV1 to TRDJ1; TRDD2 might be the D (7 bases). Germline CDR1 and CDR2: TSWWSYY and QGS. Deletions cut 3 bases from V and 2 bases from J, with 25 bases between. The CDR3 length is 19 residues. CDR3 loop: CALGDFSYQRDRETDKLIF. DNA of the CDR3: TGTGCTCTTGGGGACTTTTCCTACCAGAGGGATAGGGAAACCGATAAACTCATCTTT.

There are a few counts of this clone. The gene calls are TRDV1 and TRDJ1, with 9 positions matching TRDD3. V gave up 5 bases and J gave up 1 base; unmatched junction bases: 14. CDR1 and CDR2 (germline): TSWWSYY, QGS. This CDR3 is built from 18 residues. The CDR3 DNA follows: TGTGCTCTTGGGAACCGAACTGGGGGACATTCGCGCACCGATAAACTCATCTTT. Translation: CALGNRTGGHSRTDKLIF.

In its sample, this clone was seen a few times. The chain joins TRDV1 to TRDJ1, with D possibly matching TRDD3 (6 bases). The germline V and J ends were trimmed by 3 bases and 8 bases, with 22 bases remaining between them. CDR3 size: 16 residues. Germline-derived CDR1 and CDR2 are TSWWSYY and QGS. CDR3 bases: TGTGCTCTTGGGGACCCTGGGGCGGTGCCCAGGGGAAAACTCATCTTT. This gives the protein CALGDPGAVPRGKLIF.

This clone was recorded once. This chain links TRDV1 with TRDJ1; 9 nucleotides align to TRDD3. Germline CDR1 TSWWSYY, CDR2 QGS. Unmatched junction bases numbered 24, after V lost 6 bases and J lost 1 base. The CDR3 totals 21 residues. Here the CDR3 DNA reads TGTGCTCTTGGAGCCCCATACGATCTTCCTCTCTCTGGGGGATCCACCGATAAACTCATCTTT. Protein sequence: CALGAPYDLPLSGGSTDKLIF.

This clone appeared a few times. The chain employs TRDV2 and TRDJ3, with TRDD3 matching over 10 bases. V trimming: 2 bases; J trimming: 0 bases; junction bases outside the gene matches: 12. Germline CDR1 GEAIGNYY, CDR2 EKD. The CDR3 totals 21 residues. CDR3 region: CACDMIVLGDLSSWDTRQMFF. The DNA for the CDR3 is TGTGCCTGTGACATGATCGTACTGGGGGATCTAAGCTCCTGGGACACCCGACAGATGTTTTTC.

In this sample, this clone turned up a few times. The chain has TRDV2 and TRDJ1; maybe TRDD3 (6 bases). V lost 0 bases to trimming and J lost 8 bases, with 24 bases between them. This CDR3 comprises 17 residues. Germline CDR1 is GEAIGNYY and CDR2 is EKD. This CDR3 is CACDTDGGPGVRGKLIF. The DNA for the CDR3 is TGTGCCTGTGACACCGACGGGGGGCCTGGGGTGCGGGGGAAACTCATCTTT.

This chain links TRDV1 with TRDJ1, with D perhaps matching TRDD3 (6 bases). Germline V gene lookup returns CDR1 TSWWSYY and CDR2 QGS. Trimming took off 1 base at V and 0 bases at J, with 30 bases between the two ends. This CDR3 comprises 22 residues. Here the CDR3 reads CALGEPGRPQGGGRRDTDKLIF. CDR3 DNA: TGTGCTCTTGGGGAACCGGGCCGTCCCCAGGGGGGGGGACGGAGGGACACCGATAAACTCATCTTT.

The chain recombines TRDV1 with TRDJ1; tentatively, D is TRDD3 (6 bases). In germline, CDR1 is TSWWSYY, CDR2 QGS. This CDR3 contains 17 residues. Trimming removed 4 bases at V and 1 base at J, with 19 bases between. The CDR3 DNA follows: TGTGCTCTTGGGGGCCCCGAAGGATACATTCTCACCGATAAACTCATCTTT. Translation gives CALGGPEGYILTDKLIF.

V is TRDV1 and J is TRDJ1; 11 bases align to TRDD3. V trimming: 0 bases; J trimming: 1 base; junction bases outside the gene matches: 22. CDR3 size: 23 residues. Germline CDR1 TSWWSYY, CDR2 QGS. The CDR3 is CALGELFLDWGIDGGGGTDKLIF. CDR3 coding DNA: TGTGCTCTTGGGGAACTATTCCTGGACTGGGGGATAGATGGAGGAGGGGGCACCGATAAACTCATCTTT.

The V gene is TRDV1, the J gene TRDJ1, with 11 nucleotides matching TRDD3. This CDR3 has 22 amino acids. V was clipped by 6 bases and J by 1 base; unmatched bases: 25. Germline V lookup: CDR1 TSWWSYY, CDR2 QGS. DNA of the CDR3: TGTGCTCTTGGTCCCCCCCGGGGGGGGAACCCGGAACTGGGGGATAGCACCGATAAACTCATCTTT. Protein: CALGPPRGGNPELGDSTDKLIF.

V is TRDV1 and J is TRDJ1; a possible D gene is TRDD2 (6 bases). Germline values: CDR1 TSWWSYY, CDR2 QGS. Trimming took 3 bases from V and 2 from J, leaving 34 bases between them. The CDR3 sequence is 22 residues long. The CDR3: CALGDPSLPIPTQPDGTDKLIF. CDR3 in DNA: TGTGCTCTTGGGGATCCCTCCCTTCCAATACCTACTCAGCCGGATGGGACCGATAAACTCATCTTT.

The rearrangement joins TRDV1 to TRDJ1; TRDD2 might be the D (5 bases). CDR1 and CDR2 from the germline V gene are TSWWSYY and QGS. This CDR3 region has 21 residues. V gave up 3 bases and J gave up 4 bases, with 33 bases separating them. As DNA, the CDR3 is TGTGCTCTTGGGGATTTCTCCGCCCTACTTCGACAAGTTAGCTCCTACGATAAACTCATCTTT. As protein: CALGDFSALLRQVSSYDKLIF.

The rearrangement links TRDV1 to TRDJ1, with 12 bases matching TRDD3. V lost 0 bases to trimming and J lost 3 bases; unmatched junction nucleotides: 17. This CDR3 has 21 residues. Germline-derived CDR1 and CDR2 are TSWWSYY and QGS. CDR3 DNA: TGTGCTCTTGGGGAACTCCAGGGGCCTATCCGCTGGGGGATACGGTCCGATAAACTCATCTTT. It specifies CALGELQGPIRWGIRSDKLIF.

This clone was counted between two and nine times. V gene TRDV1 combines with J gene TRDJ1, with TRDD3 identical over 11 bases. CDR3 size: 19 residues. The trim removed 2 bases at V and 0 bases at J, leaving 11 bases unmatched. Germline V gene lookup returns CDR1 TSWWSYY and CDR2 QGS. The CDR3 region has the DNA TGTGCTCTTGGGGAATCTTTACCCGTACTGGGGGATAACACCGATAAACTCATCTTT. It translates to CALGESLPVLGDNTDKLIF.

This clone turned up a few times. This rearrangement joins TRDV1 to TRDJ1, with 13 bases that match TRDD3. Germline V gene data show CDR1 as TSWWSYY and CDR2 as QGS. CDR3 length: 23 residues. Trimming took 3 bases from V and 4 from J; bases not matched to a gene: 26. The CDR3 nucleotides are TGTGCTCTTGGGGACCTCCCTTGCCCTTCCGTCGTACTGGGGGATACGCGGGGCGATAAACTCATCTTT. Its translation: CALGDLPCPSVVLGDTRGDKLIF.

In this sample, this clone turned up a few times. V usage is TRDV1 and J usage is TRDJ2; a weak D match, TRDD3 (6 bases). Per germline, CDR1 TSWWSYY and CDR2 QGS. The CDR3 contains 21 residues. Trimming cost V 4 bases and J 0 bases, with 27 bases left between them. The CDR3 sequence: CALGGKFSLRSRGSLTAQLFF. The DNA of the CDR3 is TGTGCTCTTGGGGGAAAGTTTAGTCTACGGTCCCGGGGATCTTTGACAGCACAACTCTTCTTT.

This clone was detected only a few times. The chain links TRDV1 to TRDJ1, with D perhaps matching TRDD3 (6 bases). CDR1 TSWWSYY and CDR2 QGS come from the germline V gene. V lost 1 base, J lost 6 bases, and 15 bases lay in between. The CDR3 is made up of 15 amino acids. CDR3 DNA sequence: TGTGCTCTTGGGGAACGGCAGGGGGACCCAAATAAACTCATCTTT. Amino acids: CALGERQGDPNKLIF.

The rearrangement joins TRDV1 to TRDJ1; 9 nucleotides align to TRDD3. The trim removed 2 bases at V and 0 bases at J, leaving 16 bases unmatched. This CDR3 has 20 amino acids. CDR1 is TSWWSYY, CDR2 QGS, per germline. The DNA for the CDR3 is TGTGCTCTTGGGGAAGAGCCCACGAGGGTGGGGGATATGTACACCGATAAACTCATCTTT. Its translation: CALGEEPTRVGDMYTDKLIF.

This clone has just a few counts. This chain connects TRDV1 to TRDJ1; TRDD2 aligns across 9 bases. The V gene end was trimmed by 3 bases and the J gene end by 2 bases; junction bases not matched to a gene: 22. The CDR3 contains 21 residues. CDR1 TSWWSYY and CDR2 QGS come from the germline V gene. The CDR3 coding sequence is TGTGCTCTTGGGGATGGCCTTCCTACCTCTTTACTGGGGATAGAGACCGATAAACTCATCTTT. It yields the protein CALGDGLPTSLLGIETDKLIF.

This clone was seen only a few times. The J gene is TRDJ1, the V gene TRDV1; 9 positions agree with TRDD3. V gave up 2 bases and J gave up 0 bases; unmatched junction bases: 16. CDR3 length: 20 residues. Germline CDR1 reads TSWWSYY; CDR2 reads QGS. The CDR3 protein is CALGEVSPLRWGIYTDKLIF. The DNA for the CDR3 is TGTGCTCTTGGGGAAGTATCTCCTCTACGTTGGGGGATATACACCGATAAACTCATCTTT.

This clone turned up a few times. The chain combines TRDV1 with TRDJ1; TRDD3 matches at 8 bases. Germline trimming cut 4 bases from V and 4 bases from J; bases unmatched to any gene: 35. The CDR3 length is 24 residues. The V gene's germline CDR1 is TSWWSYY and CDR2 QGS. The DNA for the CDR3 is TGTGCTCTTGGGGGCCTCGGAGCTATCCCTATCGTACCACCCGATGGGGATACCCACGATAAACTCATCTTT. Translation gives CALGGLGAIPIVPPDGDTHDKLIF.

The chain uses TRDV1 and TRDJ1, with 9 positions matching TRDD2. Germline V lookup: CDR1 TSWWSYY, CDR2 QGS. The V segment lost 3 bases and the J segment 5 bases; nucleotides outside the gene matches: 28. This CDR3 is built from 22 residues. The CDR3 here is CALGDSLAFLRPPGPQRDKLIF. The CDR3 DNA sequence: TGTGCTCTTGGGGACAGCCTGGCCTTCCTACGACCCCCGGGCCCTCAGAGGGATAAACTCATCTTT.

A word on this clone: A read error may be the cause here, since a much bigger clone is one base away. This same CDR3 is encoded by further DNA sequences in the sample. V and J are TRAV29/DV5 and TRDJ1; D is unresolved. The V gene's germline CDR1 is NSMFDY and CDR2 ISSIKDK. The length of the CDR3 is 12 residues. The CDR3 coding sequence is TGTGCCGCAAGCGTCCAGGAGGATAAACTCATCTTT. Translated, it gives CAASVQEDKLIF.

The rearrangement joins TRDV1 to TRDJ1; 11 bases align to TRDD3. CDR3 length: 22 amino acids. The J segment lost 0 bases and the V segment lost 2 bases, leaving 20 bases of the junction unmatched. Germline CDR1 TSWWSYY, CDR2 QGS. In DNA form, the CDR3 reads TGTGCTCTTGGGGAAAACCTACGGGGGTTAGCACTGGGGGATATATACACCGATAAACTCATCTTT. Its protein is CALGENLRGLALGDIYTDKLIF.

V is TRDV1 and J is TRDJ1; 10 nucleotides agree with TRDD3. Germline assignment: CDR1 TSWWSYY and CDR2 QGS. V dropped 1 base and J dropped 0; count of bases not matched to a gene: 23. This CDR3 has 23 residues. The CDR3 is CALGEPFPNWGITIQRYTDKLIF. Written as DNA, the CDR3 is TGTGCTCTTGGGGAACCTTTCCCCAACTGGGGGATTACAATCCAGCGGTACACCGATAAACTCATCTTT.

The chain uses TRDV1 and TRDJ1, with TRDD3 matching over 7 bases. Germline V CDR1 and CDR2: TSWWSYY, QGS. This CDR3 is 20 amino acids long. With V trimmed by 2 bases and J by 9 bases, 27 bases remained unmatched. In DNA, the CDR3 is TGTGCTCTTGGGGAAACAATGTCCTCCAAGTACTGGGGAGTTCACTCTCAACTCATCTTT. This gives the protein CALGETMSSKYWGVHSQLIF.